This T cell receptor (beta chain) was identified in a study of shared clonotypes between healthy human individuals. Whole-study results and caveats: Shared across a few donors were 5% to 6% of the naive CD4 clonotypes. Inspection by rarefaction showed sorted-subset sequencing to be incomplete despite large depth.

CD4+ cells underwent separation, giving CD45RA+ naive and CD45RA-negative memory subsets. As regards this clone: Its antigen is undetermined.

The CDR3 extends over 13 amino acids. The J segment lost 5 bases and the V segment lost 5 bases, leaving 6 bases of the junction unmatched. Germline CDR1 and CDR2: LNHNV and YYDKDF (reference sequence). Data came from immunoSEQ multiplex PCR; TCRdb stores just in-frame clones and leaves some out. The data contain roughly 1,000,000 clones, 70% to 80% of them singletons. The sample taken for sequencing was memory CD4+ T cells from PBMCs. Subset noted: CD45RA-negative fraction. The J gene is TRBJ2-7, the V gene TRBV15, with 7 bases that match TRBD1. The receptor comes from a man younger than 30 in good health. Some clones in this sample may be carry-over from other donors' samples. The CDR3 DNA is TGTGCCACCAGCCTAACCGACAGGGACGAGCAGTACTTC. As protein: CATSLTDRDEQYF.